Detailed here is one TCR beta chain. Its target is unknown. These data are taken from a study of identifying expanded T cells in peripheral blood. Germline lookup yields CDR1 GTSNPN and CDR2 SVGIG (reference sequence). V was trimmed by 2 bases and J by 0 bases, leaving 14 bases between them. This CDR3 is built from 16 residues. Profiled with immunoSEQ multiplex PCR; TCRdb holds only in-frame clones, not every one. Among about 78,000 clones listed, about 83% were seen once. Notes on the study in general: Two-week clone count variance significantly increased as total template count grew. Differentially abundant clones: approximately 1.3 between replicates, about 16 at two to three weeks, approximately 18 at four.

The clonotype originates from a person aged 18 to 69 in good health. The rearrangement links TRBV30 to TRBJ2-4; D gene ambiguous. The sequenced sample consisted of blood. CDR3 in DNA: TGTGCCTGGAGTAGGCCCCGGGTAGGAGCCAAAAACATTCAGTACTTC. Translation gives CAWSRPRVGAKNIQYF.